This paragraph reports one T cell receptor beta chain. TCRdb redid the calling of the 5' RACE reads with MiXCR, one entry per CDR3 protein. The data show approximately 390,000 distinct CDR3 sequences, roughly 15% seen once. This sample was included in a study of T-cell memory formation after mild COVID-19. On the study more broadly: For the most part, TCR clusters were specific to one donor.

The CDR3 runs to 14 residues. Trimming stripped 5 bases from V and 2 bases from J, with 12 bases between. Germline lookup yields CDR1 SGHTA and CDR2 FQGTGA. Sequenced input: PBMCs or a T cell subset sorted from them (not recorded which). This chain links TRBV7-3 with TRBJ1-1; D perhaps matches TRBD1 (6 bases). This receptor was taken from a man between 18 and 29 years old who had mild COVID-19 (a few samples of this study predate the infection). Cell type and time point are not known. The CDR3 sequence is CASSPRDINTEAFF. The CDR3 nucleotides are TGTGCCAGCAGCCCCAGGGACATAAACACTGAAGCTTTCTTT.